These 26 T cell receptor beta chains originate from one sample sequenced in a study of Graves' ophthalmopathy and Graves' hyperthyroidism. The authors amplified TCR beta CDR3 regions, and they did so from RNA transcripts for repertoire sequencing. Amplification began with first-round RT-PCR using HTBI primers, then second-round multiplex PCR was performed. MiXCR, applied by TCRdb to the multiplex PCR reads, yields one record per CDR3 protein. The sample carries some 1.1 million distinct CDR3 sequences, less than 45% recorded once. The specimen sequenced was peripheral blood or thyroid tissue (not recorded which). All receptors come from an adult man with Graves' hyperthyroidism.

The chain combines TRBV15 with TRBJ1-2, with TRBD1 matching 10 bases. The CDR3 has 15 amino acids. Germline loops: CDR1 LNHNV, CDR2 YYDKDF (reference sequence). Trimming removed 2 bases from V and 6 bases from J; junction bases left unmatched: 6. The CDR3 nucleotides read TGTGCCACCAGCAGACCTGACAGGGGGCCGCATGGCTACACCTTC. It specifies CATSRPDRGPHGYTF.

With respect to this clonotype: This is likely a read error, given that the CDR3 carries no conserved phenylalanine or tryptophan at its end. The DNA is left out, because the CDR3 cannot be placed on it with certainty; the CDR3 is given as TCRdb lists it. The chain uses TRBV24-1 and TRBJ1-1. Germline CDR1 is KGHDR and CDR2 is SFDVKD. Ends included, the CDR3 has 14 residues. The CDR3 sequence is CATSDYRSGGEAFL.

This rearrangement joins TRBV11-2 to TRBJ1-4, with 8 positions matching TRBD1. The germline V gene has CDR1 SGHAT and CDR2 FQNNGV. V lost 5 bases to trimming and J lost 8 bases; unmatched junction nucleotides: 19. The CDR3 spans 18 residues. The CDR3 DNA sequence: TGTGCCAGCAGCGGACGGACAGGGATTATCGTCGATTGGGAAAAACTGTTTTTT. This translates into CASSGRTGIIVDWEKLFF.

The chain recombines TRBV7-2 with TRBJ2-2; 7 bases match TRBD1. The CDR3 spans 15 residues. Germline trimming cut 5 bases from V and 4 bases from J; bases unmatched to any gene: 7. Per the germline V gene, CDR1 is SGHTA and CDR2 is FQGNSA. CDR3 sequence: CASSPTGSRTGELFF. The CDR3 DNA reads TGTGCCAGCAGCCCGACAGGGTCCCGCACCGGGGAGCTGTTTTTT.

The chain has TRBV9 and TRBJ1-2; TRBD1 aligns across 12 bases. Looked up from germline, CDR1 is SGDLS and CDR2 is YYNGEE. The CDR3 has 18 residues. J gave up 4 bases and V 10 bases, and 20 bases lay outside the gene matches. CDR3 in DNA: TGTGCCTGGAGTAAATGGTCGGGGACAGGGGGCGTCGGCTATGGCTACACCTTC. This encodes CAWSKWSGTGGVGYGYTF. The full variable domain, rest sourced from reference TRBV9 and TRBJ1-2, is DSGVTQTPKHLITATGQRVTLRCSPRSGDLSVYWYQQSLDQGLQFLIQYYNGEERAKGNILERFSAQQFPDLHSELNLSSLELGDSALYFCAWSKWSGTGGVGYGYTFGSGTRLTVV.

The chain employs TRBV4-1 and TRBJ1-2, with D uncertain. V shed 1 base and J shed 4 bases, with 13 bases lying between them. The CDR3 runs 15 residues. Germline V lookup: CDR1 MGHRA, CDR2 YSYEKL. CDR3 sequence reads: CASSQALLGSYGYTF. The CDR3 DNA sequence: TGCGCCAGCAGCCAAGCTCTGTTGGGGAGCTATGGCTACACCTTC.

Concerning this clonotype: The germline gene is not matched at one end of the junction; a read error may be the cause. The chain recombines TRBV5-1 with TRBJ1-6; 7 nucleotides line up with TRBD1. The CDR3 consists of 15 residues. Looked up from germline, CDR1 is SGHRS and CDR2 is YFSETQ. CDR3 loop: CASSPVGTALSPLHF. In DNA form, the CDR3 reads TGTGCCAGCAGCCCAGTGGGGACAGCGTTATCACCCCTCCACTTT. The full variable domain, rest sourced from reference TRBV5-1 and TRBJ1-6, is KAGVTQTPRYLIKTRGQQVTLSCSPISGHRSVSWYQQTPGQGLQFLFEYFSETQRNKGNFPGRFSGRQFSNSRSEMNVSTLELGDSALYLCASSPVGTALSPLHFGNGTRLTVT.

This clonotype has just a few counts. The V and J genes are TRBV20-1 and TRBJ2-2; 7 bases agree with TRBD2. Trimming at V came to 3 bases and at J to 0 bases, leaving 13 bases not matched to a gene. This CDR3 region has 18 residues. Germline values: CDR1 DFQATT, CDR2 SNEGSKA (reference sequence). The CDR3 spells CSARSVLTSSPNTGELFF. In nucleotides, the CDR3 is TGCAGTGCTAGGTCAGTTTTGACTAGCAGCCCGAACACCGGGGAGCTGTTTTTT.

The sample holds a few counts of this clonotype. This chain links TRBV6-6 with TRBJ1-1; D may be TRBD1 (6 bases). The CDR3 has 16 residues. V was cut by 6 bases and J by 1 base, with 18 bases left in between. Germline V CDR1 and CDR2: MNHNY, SVGAGI (reference sequence). CDR3 bases: TGTGCCAGCAGACTCAAATCCGAGGGACAGAACACTGAAGCTTTCTTT. It encodes CASRLKSEGQNTEAFF.

The chain couples TRBV2 to TRBJ1-5, with TRBD1 identical over 8 bases. Looked up from germline, CDR1 is SNHLY and CDR2 is FYNNEI. The CDR3 extends over 15 amino acids. J lost 4 bases, V lost 6 bases, and 8 bases had no gene match. The CDR3 loop reads CASSSGGSLNQPQHF. In DNA form, the CDR3 reads TGTGCCAGCAGCTCAGGGGGCTCGTTAAATCAGCCCCAGCATTTT. The variable domain in full, completed from reference TRBV2 and TRBJ1-5, reads EPEVTQTPSHQVTQMGQEVILRCVPISNHLYFYWYRQILGQKVEFLVSFYNNEISEKSEIFDDQFSVERPDGSNFTLKIRSTKLEDSAMYFCASSSGGSLNQPQHFGDGTRLSIL.

This clonotype occurred once. The V call is TRBV9, the J call TRBJ1-6, with TRBD1 identical over 7 bases. The V and J ends lost 3 bases and 12 bases, in that order; junction bases with no gene match: 3. The CDR3 sequence is 12 residues long. CDR1 and CDR2 (germline): SGDLS, YYNGEE. Here the CDR3 DNA reads TGTGCCAGCAGCGCATACAGGGGACCCCTCCACTTT. Translated: CASSAYRGPLHF.

This clonotype has a single count. The J gene is TRBJ2-2, the V gene TRBV11-2, with D possibly matching TRBD2 (5 bases). V shed 1 base and J shed 5 bases, with 11 bases lying between them. The CDR3 has 15 residues. Germline CDR1 reads SGHAT; CDR2 reads FQNNGV. The DNA for the CDR3 is TGTGCCAGCAGCTTAGGCGGGTTAATAACCGGGGAGCTGTTTTTT. It translates to CASSLGGLITGELFF.

This clonotype was seen at least ten times. V gene TRBV2 combines with J gene TRBJ1-1; no clear D. V lost 9 bases to trimming and J lost 2 bases, with 13 bases between them. CDR3 length equals 13 residues. Looked up from germline, CDR1 is SNHLY and CDR2 is FYNNEI. The CDR3 loop is CASSEQGNTEAFF. DNA for the CDR3: TGTGCCAGTTCTGAACAAGGAAACACTGAAGCTTTCTTT.

CDR3 bases: TGTGCCAGCAGCCACGGATTGGAGTCACCCCTCCACTTT. It is translated as CASSHGLESPLHF. The rearrangement uses TRBV7-9 and TRBJ1-6; D uncertain. The V end was cut by 5 bases, the J end by 10 bases, with 12 bases between. This CDR3 has 13 amino acids. CDR1 and CDR2 from the germline V gene are SEHNR and FQNEAQ (reference sequence).

The chain is built from TRBV4-3 and TRBJ2-7, with 8 bases aligning to TRBD2. The junction had 9 bases not matched to a gene; V was cut back by 3 bases and J by 2 bases. Germline assignment: CDR1 LGHNA and CDR2 YSLEER. This CDR3 comprises 16 residues. CDR3 DNA sequence: TGCGCCAGCAGCCATCAGACTAGCGCCCCCCCCTACGAGCAGTACTTC. This sequence encodes CASSHQTSAPPYEQYF.

This clonotype has more than one count but fewer than ten. The rearrangement joins TRBV9 to TRBJ2-5; a possible D gene is TRBD1 (6 bases). Germline assignment: CDR1 SGDLS and CDR2 YYNGEE. CDR3 size: 15 residues. Trimming removed 4 bases at V and 4 bases at J, with 17 bases between. The CDR3 reads CASSPWGHLRETQYF. The CDR3 region has the DNA TGTGCCAGCAGCCCCTGGGGGCATCTTAGAGAGACCCAGTACTTC.

This clonotype came up a few times. The gene calls are TRBV2 and TRBJ2-2; D perhaps matches TRBD1 (5 bases). Trimming took off 5 bases at V and 5 bases at J, with 15 bases between the two ends. The CDR3 is 15 amino acids. Germline CDR1 is SNHLY and CDR2 is FYNNEI. Here the CDR3 DNA reads TGTGCCAGCAGTCTGGTTCAGGGATGGACCGGGGAGCTGTTTTTT. Encoded protein: CASSLVQGWTGELFF.

In this sample, this clonotype turned up a few times. CDR3 coding DNA: TGTGCCAGCAGGCGGACTAGCGGGAGTCGGGAGACCCAGTACTTC. It translates to CASRRTSGSRETQYF. The V and J genes are TRBV7-9 and TRBJ2-5, with TRBD2 matching over 13 bases. V was pared by 6 bases and J by 5 bases, with 6 bases of the junction left unmatched. Germline lookup yields CDR1 SEHNR and CDR2 FQNEAQ (reference sequence). The CDR3 is 15 residues long.

The table lists this clonotype with many counts. The rearrangement uses TRBV7-8 and TRBJ1-3, with a tentative D call TRBD1 (6 bases). Germline CDR1 is SGHVS and CDR2 is FQNEAQ. The CDR3 totals 16 residues. Trimming took off 5 bases at V and 6 bases at J, with 20 bases between the two ends. The CDR3 DNA reads TGTGCCAGCAGCGTTGGGGGAAGACAGGATTCAAACACCATATATTTT. Residues: CASSVGGRQDSNTIYF.

A word on this clonotype: A single base separates this from a much larger clone, so it may be a read error. The chain recombines TRBV11-2 with TRBJ2-5; the D is unclear. Germline V gene data show CDR1 as SGHAT and CDR2 as FQNNGV. CDR3 length: 13 residues. The chain's CDR3 is CTSSLNNLKTQYF. The CDR3 bases are TGTACCAGCAGCTTAAACAATCTGAAGACCCAGTACTTC. Based on the CDR3 plus reference TRBV11-2 and TRBJ2-5, the full variable domain is EAGVAQSPRYKIIEKRQSVAFWCNPISGHATLYWYQQILGQGPKLLIQFQNNGVVDDSQLPKDRFSAERLKGVDSTLKIQPAKLEDSAVYLCTSSLNNLKTQYFGPGTRLLVL.

The chain is built from TRBV29-1 and TRBJ1-2; D is unresolved. Germline loops: CDR1 SQVTM, CDR2 ANQGSEA. This CDR3 region has 12 residues. V was clipped by 8 bases and J by 8 bases, with 18 bases between them. Written as DNA, the CDR3 is TGCAGCTTAGTCGCACCCGCGGGAGGCTACACCTTC. Translation gives CSLVAPAGGYTF.

A note on this clonotype: Just one base apart from a much larger clone, this may be a read error. This chain joins TRBV27 and TRBJ1-1; D gene ambiguous. Trimming removed 11 bases from V and 0 bases from J, with 7 bases in between. The germline CDR1 and CDR2 sequences are MNHEY and SMNVEV (reference sequence). The length of the CDR3 is 11 residues. CDR3 coding DNA: TGTGCCGCTGGGGTGAACACTGAAGCTTTCTTT. Its translation: CAAGVNTEAFF.

This clonotype has ten or more counts. The V and J genes are TRBV7-9 and TRBJ1-2; D not resolved. Germline-derived CDR1 and CDR2 are SEHNR and FQNEAQ (reference sequence). The CDR3 consists of 16 residues. The ends were cut back, 3 bases at V and 2 bases at J, with 16 bases in the middle. CDR3 DNA: TGTGCCAGCAGCTTTACCCTGGGTGGGCCCAACTATGGCTACACCTTC. It codes for CASSFTLGGPNYGYTF.

The rearrangement joins TRBV10-3 to TRBJ2-2; tentatively, D is TRBD1 (6 bases). The germline V and J ends were trimmed by 11 bases and 6 bases, with 16 bases remaining between them. Germline values: CDR1 ENHRY, CDR2 SYGVKD. The CDR3 length is 13 residues. The CDR3 DNA sequence: TGTGCCTCCAATAAGGGGGACGCCGGGGAGCTGTTTTTT. Translating gives CASNKGDAGELFF.

This chain connects TRBV12-3 or TRBV12-4 to TRBJ1-2; the D gene is possibly TRBD1 (5 bases). The ends were cut back, 1 base at V and 13 bases at J, with 10 bases in the middle. The CDR3 length is 11 residues. The CDR3 protein is CASSLGGAFTF. CDR3 in DNA: TGTGCCAGCAGTTTAGGAGGGGCCTTCACCTTC.

The J gene is TRBJ2-6, the V gene TRBV2, with 13 nucleotides matching TRBD2. Looked up from germline, CDR1 is SNHLY and CDR2 is FYNNEI. CDR3 size: 16 residues. Trimming cost V 10 bases and J 0 bases; bases outside gene matches: 3. CDR3: CATGLAGVSGANVLTF. In DNA, the CDR3 is TGTGCCACTGGACTAGCGGGAGTCTCTGGGGCCAACGTCCTGACTTTC.